This T cell receptor beta chain was retrieved from a study of tumor-infiltrating lymphocytes in primary liver carcinoma. Germline DNA was also extracted, and blood RNA derived from unsorted whole blood. With a constant-region primer, TCR beta cDNA was made from 450 to 650 ng of total RNA. ARM-PCR, slightly modified, supplied the TCR beta libraries through three nested multiplex PCR rounds. TRBV1-TRBV30 forward primers paired with a C-beta reverse primer were used in the first two PCR rounds, which ran roughly 10 cycles each. TCRdb itself ran the multiplex PCR reads through MiXCR, one entry per CDR3 protein. The table has about 320,000 distinct CDR3 sequences, 65% seen once; the top ten hold more than 8.5%. This CDR3 has 14 residues. V gave up 7 bases and J gave up 1 base, with 14 bases separating them. Worth noting for this clonotype: Possible read error: a much larger clone is one base away.

The receptor comes from a man aged 35 to 55 with primary liver carcinoma and hepatitis B virus infection. The source material was peripheral blood. The V and J genes are TRBV12-3 or TRBV12-4 and TRBJ2-7, with D perhaps being TRBD1 or TRBD2 (5 bases each). The chain's CDR3 is CASNSHWGSYEQYF. CDR3 nucleotide sequence: TGTGCCAGCAATTCTCACTGGGGGTCCTACGAGCAGTACTTC.